The 16 T cell receptor beta chains below all came from one sample that was sequenced in a study of sequential checkpoint blockade in melanoma. Method: immunoSEQ multiplex PCR; TCRdb's copy keeps in-frame clones and lacks some. The sample contains about 37,000 clones, around 32% of which appear only once. Treatment given: randomized to nivolumab then ipilimumab (arm A) or the reverse (arm B). The sample in question was tumor tissue (inferred from file names), obtained from a patient given nivolumab and ipilimumab in sequence. These receptors originate from a human donor with melanoma.

The chain's CDR3 is CASSLLGLNEKLFF. In nucleotides, the CDR3 is TGTGCCAGCAGCCTTTTGGGTCTGAACGAAAAACTGTTTTTT. J is TRBJ1-4 and V is TRBV14; D gene ambiguous. V shed 4 bases and J shed 8 bases, with 14 bases lying between them. Germline CDR1 is SGHDN and CDR2 is FVKESK. The CDR3 loop spans 14 amino acids.

The J gene is TRBJ1-5, the V gene TRBV1; TRBD1, the table's D call, was not compared with the DNA. TRBV1 is a pseudogene segment. The CDR3 length is 16 residues. As DNA, the CDR3 is TGCGCCAGCAGCCAAGATAGACAGGGTAGGGGTCAGCCCCAGCATTTT. Protein: CASSQDRQGRGQPQHF.

This chain joins TRBV6-8 and TRBJ2-7, with 10 bases matching TRBD2. Trimming at V came to 8 bases and at J to 8 bases, leaving 12 bases not matched to a gene. CDR1 is MNHGY and CDR2 is SAAAGT in the germline V gene. The length of the CDR3 is 14 residues. In nucleotides, the CDR3 is TGTGCCAGCCAGGGGGGGGCTAGCGGGAGACAGCAGTACTTC. It is translated as CASQGGASGRQQYF.

The chain joins TRBV9 to TRBJ1-4; 9 bases are a match to TRBD1. The CDR3 runs 15 residues. V lost 2 bases to trimming and J lost 4 bases; unmatched junction nucleotides: 3. Germline-derived CDR1 and CDR2 are SGDLS and YYNGEE. The CDR3 DNA reads as TGTGCCAGCAGCGTCCGACAGGGGGGTAATGAAAAACTGTTTTTT. Translating gives CASSVRQGGNEKLFF.

This clone was counted only a few times. The rearrangement links TRBV7-4 to TRBJ2-7; D is uncertain. Germline V CDR1 and CDR2: SGHVT, SQSDAQ. V was trimmed by 5 bases and J by 3 bases, leaving 11 bases between them. The CDR3 spans 13 residues. CDR3 sequence: CASSQAFLYEQYF. CDR3 DNA: TGTGCCAGCAGCCAGGCCTTCCTCTACGAGCAGTACTTC.

The J gene is TRBJ2-1, the V gene TRBV29-1; no firm D call. With 0 bases removed from V and 8 bases from J, the gap between germline ends came to 17 bases. This CDR3 is built from 15 residues. Germline CDR1 SQVTM, CDR2 ANQGSEA. CDR3 DNA sequence: TGCAGCGTTGAAGACTGGACGCCCGCCCAGCATGAGCAGTTCTTC. Translating it yields CSVEDWTPAQHEQFF.

Here the CDR3 reads CASSRGGRPGYTF. The CDR3 DNA sequence: TGTGCCAGCAGTCGGGGGGGACGCCCCGGCTACACCTTC. This chain connects TRBV28 to TRBJ1-2; D perhaps matches TRBD1 (5 bases). Looked up from germline, CDR1 is MDHEN and CDR2 is SYDVKM. V was shortened by 5 bases and J by 8 bases, with 15 bases between the two germline ends. The CDR3 contains 13 residues.

The V and J genes are TRBV6-1 and TRBJ2-3, with D perhaps matching TRBD1 or TRBD2 (5 bases each). Germline V lookup: CDR1 MNHNS, CDR2 SASEGT. This CDR3 has 15 amino acids. Trimming pared 1 base from V and 0 bases from J, leaving 8 bases between. The CDR3 loop is CASSEGGISTDTQYF. As DNA, the CDR3 is TGTGCCAGCAGTGAAGGGGGGATCAGCACAGATACGCAGTATTTT.

The rearrangement links TRBV28 to TRBJ2-5; D is tentatively TRBD1 or TRBD2 (5 bases each). Germline CDR1 and CDR2: MDHEN and SYDVKM. This CDR3 is built from 14 residues. V lost 5 bases and J lost 1, with 11 bases in between. The CDR3 nucleotides are TGTGCCAGCAGTCCCTGGGGGTTCCAAGAGACCCAGTACTTC. This gives the protein CASSPWGFQETQYF.

This clone appeared once. The chain recombines TRBV19 with TRBJ1-3; D is unclear. With 3 bases removed from V and 7 bases from J, the gap between germline ends came to 10 bases. Per germline, CDR1 LNHDA and CDR2 SQIVND (reference sequence). There are 13 residues in the CDR3. The CDR3 protein is CASSMAAPNTIYF. CDR3 bases: TGTGCCAGTAGTATGGCCGCTCCTAACACCATATATTTT. Full variable domain (missing parts from reference TRBV19 and TRBJ1-3): DGGITQSPKYLFRKEGQNVTLSCEQNLNHDAMYWYRQDPGQGLRLIYYSQIVNDFQKGDIAEGYSVSREKKESFPLTVTSAQKNPTAFYLCASSMAAPNTIYFGEGSWLTVV.

Only a few counts were recorded for this clone. J is TRBJ1-5 and V is TRBV4-1, with D possibly matching TRBD1 (5 bases). Germline V gene data show CDR1 as MGHRA and CDR2 as YSYEKL. This CDR3 has 16 residues. The V end was cut by 0 bases, the J end by 4 bases, with 13 bases between. CDR3 sequence: CASSQEARQPNQPQHF. The CDR3 DNA is TGCGCCAGCAGCCAAGAAGCCAGACAGCCAAATCAGCCCCAGCATTTT.

In this sample, this clone turned up a few times. The V gene is TRBV11-3, the J gene TRBJ2-7; no clear D gene. Between the trimmed V and J ends, which lost 3 bases and 1 base, there was a span of 10 bases. The CDR3 runs 14 residues. Germline V gives CDR1 SGHNT, CDR2 YENEEA. The CDR3 nucleotides are TGTGCCAGCAGCTTTTATGCGGATTCCTACGAGCAGTACTTC. As protein: CASSFYADSYEQYF.

V is TRBV12-5 and J is TRBJ2-1, with 8 bases identical to TRBD1. Germline V CDR1 and CDR2: LGHNT, FRNRAP. The CDR3 covers 15 residues. The CDR3 DNA follows: TGTGCCAGCACCCGGACAGGGACTTCCTACAATGAGCAGTTCTTC. This translates into CASTRTGTSYNEQFF.

This clone has only a few counts. The rearrangement links TRBV6-8 to TRBJ1-2; 7 bases are a match to TRBD1. CDR3 length: 14 residues. Germline-derived CDR1 and CDR2 are MNHGY and SAAAGT. The junction had 7 bases not matched to a gene; V was cut back by 5 bases and J by 4 bases. This CDR3 reads CASSPRDRSYGYTF. The CDR3 DNA is TGTGCCAGCAGTCCGCGGGACAGAAGCTATGGCTACACCTTC.

Details on this clone: At least one base is unread or ambiguous, so its residue appears as X. The rearrangement uses TRBV19 and TRBJ2-1; 9 bases align to TRBD2. CDR1 is LNHDA and CDR2 is SQIVND in the germline V gene (reference sequence). The junction had 16 bases not matched to a gene; V was cut back by 5 bases and J by 8 bases. The CDR3 is 17 amino acids. For the CDR3, the DNA is TGTGCCAGTAGTGCGCKCCCGGGGCGGGGGGGTGACTATGAGCAGTTCTTC. Translation gives CASSAXPGRGGDYEQFF.

The sample holds many counts of this clone. V and J are TRBV11-3 and TRBJ1-5, with D hard to call. Germline V gives CDR1 SGHNT, CDR2 YENEEA. Deletions cut 4 bases from V and 3 bases from J, with 10 bases between. The CDR3 loop spans 14 amino acids. CDR3 amino acids: CASSSRGLNQPQHF. CDR3 DNA: TGTGCCAGCAGCTCCCGGGGTCTCAATCAGCCCCAGCATTTT.